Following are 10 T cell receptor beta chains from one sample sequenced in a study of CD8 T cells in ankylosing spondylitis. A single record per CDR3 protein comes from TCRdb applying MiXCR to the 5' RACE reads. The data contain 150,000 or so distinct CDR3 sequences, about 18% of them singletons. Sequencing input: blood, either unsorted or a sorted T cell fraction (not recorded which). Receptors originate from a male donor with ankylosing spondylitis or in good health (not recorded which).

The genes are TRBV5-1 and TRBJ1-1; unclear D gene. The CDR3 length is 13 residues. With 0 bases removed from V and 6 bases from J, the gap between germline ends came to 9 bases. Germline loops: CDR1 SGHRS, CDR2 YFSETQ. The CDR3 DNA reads TGCGCCAGCAGCTTGGCCTCAAAAGCTGAAGCTTTCTTT. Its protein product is CASSLASKAEAFF.

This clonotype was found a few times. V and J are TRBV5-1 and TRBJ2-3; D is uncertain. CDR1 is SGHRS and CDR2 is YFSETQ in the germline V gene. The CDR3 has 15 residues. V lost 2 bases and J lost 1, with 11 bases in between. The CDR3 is CASSFGNPGTDTQYF. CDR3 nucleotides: TGCGCCAGCAGCTTCGGCAACCCGGGCACAGATACGCAGTATTTT. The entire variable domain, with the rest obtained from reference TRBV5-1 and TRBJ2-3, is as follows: KAGVTQTPRYLIKTRGQQVTLSCSPISGHRSVSWYQQTPGQGLQFLFEYFSETQRNKGNFPGRFSGRQFSNSRSEMNVSTLELGDSALYLCASSFGNPGTDTQYFGPGTRLTVL.

This chain's CDR3 is CASSPRGGGVGNRAFF. The DNA for the CDR3 is TGTGCCAGCAGCCCCCGAGGAGGGGGCGTGGGTAATCGAGCTTTCTTT. The V gene is TRBV11-2, the J gene TRBJ1-1; 7 nucleotides agree with TRBD1. Germline-derived CDR1 and CDR2 are SGHAT and FQNNGV. J was trimmed by 10 bases and V by 5 bases; bases with no gene match: 19. The length of the CDR3 is 16 residues.

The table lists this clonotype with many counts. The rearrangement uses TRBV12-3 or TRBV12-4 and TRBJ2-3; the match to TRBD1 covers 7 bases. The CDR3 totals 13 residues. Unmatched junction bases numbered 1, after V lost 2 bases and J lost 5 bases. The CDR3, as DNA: TGTGCCAGCAGTTTAACAGGGGAAGATACGCAGTATTTT. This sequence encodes CASSLTGEDTQYF.

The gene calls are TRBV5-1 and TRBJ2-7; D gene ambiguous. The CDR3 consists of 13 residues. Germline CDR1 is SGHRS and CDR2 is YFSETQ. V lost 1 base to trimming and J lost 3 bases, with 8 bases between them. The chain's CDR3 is CASSLPPVYEQYF. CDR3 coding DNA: TGCGCCAGCAGCTTGCCGCCGGTCTACGAGCAGTACTTC.

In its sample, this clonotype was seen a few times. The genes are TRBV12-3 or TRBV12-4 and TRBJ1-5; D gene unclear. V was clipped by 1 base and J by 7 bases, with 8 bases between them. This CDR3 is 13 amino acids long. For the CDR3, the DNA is TGTGCCAGCAGTTTAGTCGGAGGCCAGCCCCAGCATTTT. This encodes CASSLVGGQPQHF.

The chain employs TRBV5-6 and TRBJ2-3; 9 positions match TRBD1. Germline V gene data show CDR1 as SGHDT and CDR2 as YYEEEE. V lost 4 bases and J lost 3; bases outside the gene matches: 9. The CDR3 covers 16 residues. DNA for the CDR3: TGTGCCAGCAGCCCCGGGACAGGGTCTTTGACAGATACGCAGTATTTT. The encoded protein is CASSPGTGSLTDTQYF.

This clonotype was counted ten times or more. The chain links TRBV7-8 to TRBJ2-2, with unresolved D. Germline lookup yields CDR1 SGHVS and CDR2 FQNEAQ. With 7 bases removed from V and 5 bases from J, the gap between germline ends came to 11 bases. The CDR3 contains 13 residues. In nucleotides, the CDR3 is TGTGCCAGCACCCCCTACTCGACCGGGGAGCTGTTTTTT. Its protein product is CASTPYSTGELFF.

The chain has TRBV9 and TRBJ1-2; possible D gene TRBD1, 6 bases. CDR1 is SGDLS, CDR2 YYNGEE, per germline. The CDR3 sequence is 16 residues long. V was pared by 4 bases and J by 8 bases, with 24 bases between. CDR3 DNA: TGTGCCAGCAGCCCTGTTCTGGGGGCCGCCTTGGCGGGCTACACCTTC. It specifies CASSPVLGAALAGYTF.

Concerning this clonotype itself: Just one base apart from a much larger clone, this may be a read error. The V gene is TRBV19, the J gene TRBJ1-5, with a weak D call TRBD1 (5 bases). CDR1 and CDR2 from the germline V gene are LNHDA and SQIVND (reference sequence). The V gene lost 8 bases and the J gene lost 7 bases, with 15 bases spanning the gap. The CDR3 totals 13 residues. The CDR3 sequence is CASSWGVEQPQHF. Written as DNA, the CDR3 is TGTGCCAGTTCGTGGGGGGTCGAACAGCCCCAGCATTTT.